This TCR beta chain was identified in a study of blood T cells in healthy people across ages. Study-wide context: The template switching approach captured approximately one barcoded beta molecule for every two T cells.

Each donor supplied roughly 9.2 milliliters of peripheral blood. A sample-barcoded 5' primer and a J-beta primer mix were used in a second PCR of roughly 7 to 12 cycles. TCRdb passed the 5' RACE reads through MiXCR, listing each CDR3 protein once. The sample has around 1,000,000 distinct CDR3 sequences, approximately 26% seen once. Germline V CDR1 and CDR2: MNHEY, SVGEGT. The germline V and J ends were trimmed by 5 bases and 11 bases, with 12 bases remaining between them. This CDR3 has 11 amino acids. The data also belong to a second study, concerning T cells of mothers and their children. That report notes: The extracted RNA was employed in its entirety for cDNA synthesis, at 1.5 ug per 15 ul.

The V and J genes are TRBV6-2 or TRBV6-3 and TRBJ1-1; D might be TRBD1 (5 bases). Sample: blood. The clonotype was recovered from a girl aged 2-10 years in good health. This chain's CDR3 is CASSRAREAFF. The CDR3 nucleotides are TGTGCCAGCAGTAGGGCCAGGGAGGCTTTCTTT.